Shown below are 6 T cell receptor beta chains from a single sample sequenced in a study of control samples from healthy donors and cancer patients. The table came from immunoSEQ multiplex PCR; TCRdb's copy has only in-frame clones and leaves some out. This sample carries more than 95,000 clones, over 90% of them seen once, and the ten largest clones take over 2.5%. The sample was blood. The source of these receptors is a man younger than 45 in good health.

The chain combines TRBV6-6 with TRBJ1-1, with 11 bases identical to TRBD1. With V trimmed by 6 bases and J by 5 bases, 5 bases remained unmatched. There are 14 residues in the CDR3. In germline, CDR1 is MNHNY, CDR2 SVGAGI (reference sequence). The CDR3 DNA sequence: TGTGCCAGCAGGTCCGGGACAGGGGGTACTGAAGCTTTCTTT. This encodes CASRSGTGGTEAFF.

The gene calls are TRBV9 and TRBJ2-1; 8 positions match TRBD2. Germline V gene sequence: CDR1 SGDLS, CDR2 YYNGEE. Trimming took 4 bases from V and 0 from J; bases not matched to a gene: 9. The CDR3 contains 17 residues. CDR3 sequence (DNA): TGTGCCAGCAGCCCCTCGGGGGGGATTAGCTCCTACAATGAGCAGTTCTTC. Amino acids: CASSPSGGISSYNEQFF. Drawing the rest from reference TRBV9 and TRBJ2-1, the complete variable domain is DSGVTQTPKHLITATGQRVTLRCSPRSGDLSVYWYQQSLDQGLQFLIQYYNGEERAKGNILERFSAQQFPDLHSELNLSSLELGDSALYFCASSPSGGISSYNEQFFGPGTRLTVL.

Regarding this clone: This same CDR3 is encoded by further DNA sequences in the sample. This chain links TRBV2 with TRBJ1-3, with D perhaps matching TRBD1 (6 bases). Germline V gene lookup returns CDR1 SNHLY and CDR2 FYNNEI. The CDR3 sequence is 15 residues long. Between the trimmed V and J ends, which lost 3 bases and 2 bases, there was a span of 11 bases. The CDR3 protein is CASSELSGAGNTIYF. The CDR3 bases are TGTGCCAGCAGTGAGCTATCAGGGGCTGGAAACACCATATATTTT. The full variable domain, in which reference TRBV2 and TRBJ1-3 provide the parts outside the CDR3, is EPEVTQTPSHQVTQMGQEVILRCVPISNHLYFYWYRQILGQKVEFLVSFYNNEISEKSEIFDDQFSVERPDGSNFTLKIRSTKLEDSAMYFCASSELSGAGNTIYFGEGSWLTVV.

The chain couples TRBV21-1 to TRBJ2-1; TRBD2 is the table's D call, not checked against the DNA. TRBV21-1 is shown as a pseudogene. The CDR3 has 17 residues. This CDR3 is CASSPRGAGELPQEQFF. As DNA, the CDR3 is TGTGCCAGCAGCCCGAGGGGGGCGGGGGAGTTGCCTCAAGAGCAGTTCTTC.

This sequence joins TRBV5-1 and TRBJ1-3; 9 bases fit TRBD1. This CDR3 comprises 14 residues. With 5 bases clipped from V and 5 bases from J, the junction kept 5 bases outside the gene matches. CDR1 SGHRS and CDR2 YFSETQ come from the germline V gene. The CDR3 nucleotides are TGCGCCAGCAGGATCGGACAGGGGAGAAACACCATATATTTT. It specifies CASRIGQGRNTIYF.

The sample holds a few counts of this clone. The rearrangement links TRBV7-9 to TRBJ2-3, with 7 bases that match TRBD1. CDR1 SEHNR and CDR2 FQNEAQ come from the germline V gene (reference sequence). The CDR3 is 15 amino acids. After removal of 4 bases from V and 2 bases from J, the junction contained 6 bases not matched to a gene. CDR3 region: CASSSAGTVTDTQYF. The CDR3 coding sequence is TGTGCCAGCAGCTCCGCCGGGACAGTCACAGATACGCAGTATTTT.